This T cell receptor beta chain was found in a study of shared clonotypes between healthy human individuals. About the research overall: The plates for each donor numbered three CD4 naive, three CD4 memory, two CD8 naive and one CD8 memory. Study results and caveats: Limitation of the genetic and exposure-history diversity represented came from the few donors. Unshared clonotypes carried lower generation probabilities than those common to all four donors. Rarefaction exposed incomplete sorted-subset sequencing despite large depth.

The V gene end was trimmed by 4 bases and the J gene end by 4 bases; junction bases not matched to a gene: 13. The CDR3 is made up of 16 amino acids. Germline-derived CDR1 and CDR2 are SGHDN and FVKESK. Details on this clone: No antigen is known for it.

Terminally differentiated effector memory CD45RA+ cells were excluded from the naive CD8 cells, which were CD45RO-negative and positively selected for CCR7. Measured with immunoSEQ multiplex PCR; TCRdb has only the in-frame clones, and not every one. The sample lists about 820,000 clones; 80% to 95% were seen once. The chain employs TRBV14 and TRBJ2-7; 7 nucleotides align to TRBD1. Sequenced input: naive CD8+ T cells sorted from blood. The clonotype originates from a man aged 25 to 40 in good health. CDR3 protein: CASSRDRGAGGYEQYF. The CDR3 DNA sequence: TGTGCCAGCAGCCGAGATAGGGGCGCAGGGGGATACGAGCAGTACTTC.